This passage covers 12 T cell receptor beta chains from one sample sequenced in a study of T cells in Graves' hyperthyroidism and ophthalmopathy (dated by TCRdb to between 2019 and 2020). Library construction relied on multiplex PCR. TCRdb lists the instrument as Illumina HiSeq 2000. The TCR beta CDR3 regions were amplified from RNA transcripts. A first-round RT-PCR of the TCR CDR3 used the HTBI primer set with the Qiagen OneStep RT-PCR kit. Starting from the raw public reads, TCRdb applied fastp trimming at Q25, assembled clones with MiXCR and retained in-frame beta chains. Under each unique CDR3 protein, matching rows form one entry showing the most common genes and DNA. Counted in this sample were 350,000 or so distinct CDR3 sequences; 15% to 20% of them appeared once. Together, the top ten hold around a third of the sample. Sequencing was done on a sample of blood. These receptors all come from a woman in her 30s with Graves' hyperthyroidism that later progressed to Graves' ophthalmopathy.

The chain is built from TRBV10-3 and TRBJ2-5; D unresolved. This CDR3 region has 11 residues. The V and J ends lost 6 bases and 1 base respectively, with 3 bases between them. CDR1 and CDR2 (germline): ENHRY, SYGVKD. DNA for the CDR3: TGTGCCATCAGGGTCCAAGAGACCCAGTACTTC. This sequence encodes CAIRVQETQYF.

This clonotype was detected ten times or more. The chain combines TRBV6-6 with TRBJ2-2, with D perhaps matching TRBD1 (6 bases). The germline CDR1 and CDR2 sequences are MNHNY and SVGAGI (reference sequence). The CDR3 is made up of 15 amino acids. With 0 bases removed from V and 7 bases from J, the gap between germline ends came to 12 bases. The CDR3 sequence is CASSYSTQGSGELFF. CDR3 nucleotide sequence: TGTGCCAGCAGTTACTCGACGCAGGGGAGCGGGGAGCTGTTTTTT.

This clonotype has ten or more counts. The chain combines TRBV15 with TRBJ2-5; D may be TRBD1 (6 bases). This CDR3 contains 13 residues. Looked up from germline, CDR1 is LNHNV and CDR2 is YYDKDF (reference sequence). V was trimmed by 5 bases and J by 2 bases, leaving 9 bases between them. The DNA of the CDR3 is TGTGCCACCAGCCGGGACATTCAAGAGACCCAGTACTTC. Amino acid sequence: CATSRDIQETQYF.

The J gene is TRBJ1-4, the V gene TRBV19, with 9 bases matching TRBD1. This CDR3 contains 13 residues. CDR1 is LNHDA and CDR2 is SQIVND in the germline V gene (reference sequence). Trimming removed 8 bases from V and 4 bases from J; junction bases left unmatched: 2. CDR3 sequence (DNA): TGTGCCAGTTTGGACAGGGGTAATGAAAAACTGTTTTTT. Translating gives CASLDRGNEKLFF. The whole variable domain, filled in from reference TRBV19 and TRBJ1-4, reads DGGITQSPKYLFRKEGQNVTLSCEQNLNHDAMYWYRQDPGQGLRLIYYSQIVNDFQKGDIAEGYSVSREKKESFPLTVTSAQKNPTAFYLCASLDRGNEKLFFGSGTQLSVL.

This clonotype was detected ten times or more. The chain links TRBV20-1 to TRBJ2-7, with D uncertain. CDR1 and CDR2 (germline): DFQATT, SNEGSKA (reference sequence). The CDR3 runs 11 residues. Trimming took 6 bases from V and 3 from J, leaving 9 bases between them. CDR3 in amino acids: CSAALLYEQYF. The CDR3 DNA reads TGCAGTGCCGCACTACTCTACGAGCAGTACTTC.

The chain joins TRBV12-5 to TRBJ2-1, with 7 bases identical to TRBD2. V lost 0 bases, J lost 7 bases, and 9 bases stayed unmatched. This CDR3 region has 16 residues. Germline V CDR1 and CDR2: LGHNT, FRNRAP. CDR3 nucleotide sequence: TGTGCTAGTGGTTTGGTACTGAGGGAGGGCGCAAATGAGCAGTTCTTC. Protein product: CASGLVLREGANEQFF.

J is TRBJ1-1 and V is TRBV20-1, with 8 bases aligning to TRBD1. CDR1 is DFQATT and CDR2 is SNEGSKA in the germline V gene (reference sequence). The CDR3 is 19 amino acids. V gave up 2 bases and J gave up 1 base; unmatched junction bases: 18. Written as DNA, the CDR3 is TGCAGTGCTAGAAGATCCCCCGCACAATATACAGGGGGGAACACTGAAGCTTTCTTT. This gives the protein CSARRSPAQYTGGNTEAFF.

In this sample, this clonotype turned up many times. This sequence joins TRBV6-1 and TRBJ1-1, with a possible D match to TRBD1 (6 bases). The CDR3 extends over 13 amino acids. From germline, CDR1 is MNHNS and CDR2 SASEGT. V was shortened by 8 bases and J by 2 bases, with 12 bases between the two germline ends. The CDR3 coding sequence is TGTGCCAGCCCGGGACAATTTAACACTGAAGCTTTCTTT. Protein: CASPGQFNTEAFF.

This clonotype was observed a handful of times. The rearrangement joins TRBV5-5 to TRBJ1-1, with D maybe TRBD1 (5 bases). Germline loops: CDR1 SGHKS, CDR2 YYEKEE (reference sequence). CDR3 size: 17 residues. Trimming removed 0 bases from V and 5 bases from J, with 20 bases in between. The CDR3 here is CASSLGYVGQGYTEAFF. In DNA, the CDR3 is TGTGCCAGCAGCTTGGGTTACGTCGGTCAGGGCTATACTGAAGCTTTCTTT.

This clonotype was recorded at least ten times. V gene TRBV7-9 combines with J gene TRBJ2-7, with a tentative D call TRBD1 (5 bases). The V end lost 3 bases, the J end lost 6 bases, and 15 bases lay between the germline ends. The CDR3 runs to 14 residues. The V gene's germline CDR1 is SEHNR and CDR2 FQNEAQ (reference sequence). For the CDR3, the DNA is TGTGCCAGCAGCTTGCCTGGGGCGGTCTCCGAGCAGTACTTC. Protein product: CASSLPGAVSEQYF. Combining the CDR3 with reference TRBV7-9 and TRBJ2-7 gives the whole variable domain DTGVSQNPRHKITKRGQNVTFRCDPISEHNRLYWYRQTLGQGPEFLTYFQNEAQLEKSRLLSDRFSAERPKGSFSTLEIQRTEQGDSAMYLCASSLPGAVSEQYFGPGTRLTVT.

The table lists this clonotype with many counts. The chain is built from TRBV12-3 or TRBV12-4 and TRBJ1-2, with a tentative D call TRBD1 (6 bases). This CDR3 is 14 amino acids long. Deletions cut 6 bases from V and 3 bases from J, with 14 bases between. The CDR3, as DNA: TGTGCCAGCAGCTTAAGCGCAGGGGACTATGGCTACACCTTC. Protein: CASSLSAGDYGYTF.

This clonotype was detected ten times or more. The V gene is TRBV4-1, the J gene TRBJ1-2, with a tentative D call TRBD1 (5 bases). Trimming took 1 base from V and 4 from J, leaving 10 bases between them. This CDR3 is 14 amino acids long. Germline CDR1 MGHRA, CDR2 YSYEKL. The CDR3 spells CASSQAAGTYGYTF. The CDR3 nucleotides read TGCGCCAGCAGCCAAGCAGCCGGGACCTATGGCTACACCTTC.